This is a list of T cell receptor beta chains from one sample in a study of siplizumab effects on memory and regulatory T cells. TCRdb's table, derived via immunoSEQ multiplex PCR, lists solely in-frame clones and lacks some. Here the sample spans 95,000 to 130,000 clones, approximately 94% being singletons. The specimen sequenced was non-Treg CD4+ T cells sorted from blood. The source is a human donor in good health. CDR3s include the opening cysteine and the closing phenylalanine or tryptophan. Fields, in order: D gene, V gene, J gene, clone size, CDR3 protein, CDR3 DNA. D genes are given only for firm matches. Size is omitted from some rows. Given values are once, few, many or a class for expanded clones.

d_gene: -
v_gene: TRBV30
j_gene: TRBJ2-7
abundance: -
CDR3aa: CAWSVTPSYEQYF
CDR3nt: TGTGCCTGGAGTGTCACCCCCTCCTACGAGCAGTACTTC

d_gene: -
v_gene: TRBV11-2
j_gene: TRBJ2-2
abundance: -
CDR3aa: CASSFTTGELFF
CDR3nt: TGTGCCAGCAGCTTTACTACCGGGGAGCTGTTTTTT

d_gene: -
v_gene: TRBV5-6
j_gene: TRBJ1-4
abundance: -
CDR3aa: CASSLARRPSEKLFF
CDR3nt: TGTGCCAGCAGCTTGGCCCGGCGTCCTTCTGAAAAACTGTTTTTT

d_gene: -
v_gene: TRBV27
j_gene: TRBJ2-1
abundance: -
CDR3aa: CASSLRMVSSYNEQFF
CDR3nt: TGTGCCAGCAGTCTCAGGATGGTGAGCTCCTACAATGAGCAGTTCTTC

d_gene: -
v_gene: TRBV10-3
j_gene: TRBJ2-6
abundance: -
CDR3aa: CASKEGTGANVLTF
CDR3nt: TGTGCCAGCAAGGAGGGAACTGGGGCCAACGTCCTGACTTTC

d_gene: TRBD1
v_gene: TRBV5-6
j_gene: TRBJ1-4
abundance: -
CDR3aa: CASSLGTGTNEKLFF
CDR3nt: TGTGCCAGCAGCTTGGGGACAGGGACTAATGAAAAACTGTTTTTT

d_gene: TRBD1
v_gene: TRBV2
j_gene: TRBJ1-3
abundance: once
CDR3aa: CASSKWGQGSGNTIYF
CDR3nt: TGTGCCAGCTCGAAGTGGGGACAGGGTTCTGGAAACACCATATATTTT

d_gene: TRBD1
v_gene: TRBV7-9
j_gene: TRBJ1-6
abundance: -
CDR3aa: CASSVYRDSNSPLHF
CDR3nt: TGTGCCAGCAGCGTGTACCGGGACAGTAATTCACCCCTCCACTTT

d_gene: -
v_gene: TRBV5-6
j_gene: TRBJ1-2
abundance: -
CDR3aa: CASSLEGPGGATYGYTF
CDR3nt: TGTGCCAGCAGCTTGGAGGGCCCTGGGGGAGCAACCTATGGCTACACCTTC

d_gene: -
v_gene: TRBV11-2
j_gene: TRBJ2-7
abundance: -
CDR3aa: CASSLDRAYEQYF
CDR3nt: TGTGCCAGCAGCTTAGATCGAGCCTACGAGCAGTACTTC

d_gene: -
v_gene: TRBV29-1
j_gene: TRBJ2-3
abundance: -
CDR3aa: CSVEVGSTDTQYF
CDR3nt: TGCAGCGTTGAGGTGGGATCCACAGATACGCAGTATTTT

d_gene: -
v_gene: TRBV7-3
j_gene: TRBJ1-2
abundance: -
CDR3aa: CASSLEGRENGYTF
CDR3nt: TGTGCCAGCAGCTTAGAGGGCAGGGAAAATGGCTACACCTTC

d_gene: -
v_gene: TRBV30
j_gene: TRBJ2-3
abundance: -
CDR3aa: CAWSVQEWRTDTQYF
CDR3nt: TGTGCCTGGAGTGTGCAGGAATGGCGCACAGATACGCAGTATTTT

d_gene: -
v_gene: TRBV27
j_gene: TRBJ1-3
abundance: -
CDR3aa: CASSPINRSSSGNTIYF
CDR3nt: TGTGCCAGCAGTCCTATAAACAGGTCTTCCTCTGGAAACACCATATATTTT

d_gene: -
v_gene: TRBV5-4
j_gene: TRBJ2-1
abundance: -
CDR3aa: CASSLGQGTYNEQFF
CDR3nt: TGTGCCAGCAGCTTGGGGCAGGGGACCTACAATGAGCAGTTCTTC

d_gene: -
v_gene: TRBV20-1
j_gene: TRBJ1-2
abundance: -
CDR3aa: CSARENYGYTF
CDR3nt: TGCAGTGCTAGGGAGAACTATGGCTACACCTTC

d_gene: -
v_gene: TRBV6-6
j_gene: TRBJ1-3
abundance: -
CDR3aa: CASSYSSASWRNTIYF
CDR3nt: TGTGCCAGCAGTTACTCGTCGGCGTCTTGGAGAAACACCATATATTTT

d_gene: -
v_gene: TRBV10-2
j_gene: TRBJ2-7
abundance: once
CDR3aa: CASTAGRTYEQYF
CDR3nt: TGCGCCAGCACCGCGGGACGGACCTACGAGCAGTACTTC

d_gene: TRBD1
v_gene: TRBV5-1
j_gene: TRBJ1-1
abundance: -
CDR3aa: CASSFDRGKAEAFF
CDR3nt: TGCGCCAGCAGCTTTGACAGGGGAAAGGCTGAAGCTTTCTTT

d_gene: -
v_gene: TRBV7-9
j_gene: TRBJ1-5
abundance: -
CDR3aa: CASSLGGASDQPQHF
CDR3nt: TGTGCCAGCAGCTTAGGGGGGGCATCGGATCAGCCCCAGCATTTT

d_gene: TRBD2
v_gene: TRBV19
j_gene: TRBJ2-1
abundance: -
CDR3aa: CASSIGTSGSRMNEQFF
CDR3nt: TGTGCCAGTAGTATCGGGACTAGCGGGAGTAGAATGAATGAGCAGTTCTTC

d_gene: -
v_gene: TRBV5-1
j_gene: TRBJ1-1
abundance: -
CDR3aa: CASSLALDTEAFF
CDR3nt: TGCGCCAGCAGCTTGGCCCTGGACACTGAAGCTTTCTTT

d_gene: -
v_gene: TRBV6-6
j_gene: TRBJ1-2
abundance: -
CDR3aa: CASSYDLSRGYTF
CDR3nt: TGTGCCAGCAGTTACGACCTTTCACGTGGCTACACCTTC

d_gene: -
v_gene: TRBV2
j_gene: TRBJ2-1
abundance: -
CDR3aa: CASSDTTVSYNEQFF
CDR3nt: TGTGCCAGCAGTGATACGACAGTCTCCTACAATGAGCAGTTCTTC

d_gene: TRBD2
v_gene: TRBV19
j_gene: TRBJ2-5
abundance: -
CDR3aa: CASSIGRGGLETQYF
CDR3nt: TGTGCCAGTAGTATAGGGCGGGGGGGCCTAGAGACCCAGTACTTC

d_gene: -
v_gene: TRBV6-1
j_gene: TRBJ1-2
abundance: -
CDR3aa: CASSELRENYGYTF
CDR3nt: TGTGCCAGCAGTGAACTCCGGGAGAACTATGGCTACACCTTC

d_gene: TRBD1
v_gene: TRBV15
j_gene: TRBJ1-1
abundance: -
CDR3aa: CATSSQTGFTEAFF
CDR3nt: TGTGCCACCAGCTCCCAGACAGGGTTCACTGAAGCTTTCTTT

d_gene: TRBD2
v_gene: TRBV27
j_gene: TRBJ2-5
abundance: -
CDR3aa: CASSSTSGRREETQYF
CDR3nt: TGTGCCAGCAGTTCCACTAGCGGGAGGAGGGAGGAGACCCAGTACTTC

d_gene: -
v_gene: TRBV5-1
j_gene: TRBJ2-5
abundance: -
CDR3aa: CASSFGDSSRGQETQYF
CDR3nt: TGCGCCAGCAGCTTCGGTGACTCCTCACGAGGCCAAGAGACCCAGTACTTC

d_gene: TRBD2
v_gene: TRBV7-6
j_gene: TRBJ2-1
abundance: -
CDR3aa: CASSQYSGNYNEQFF
CDR3nt: TGTGCCAGCAGCCAATATAGCGGGAACTACAATGAGCAGTTCTTC

d_gene: TRBD2
v_gene: TRBV10-3
j_gene: TRBJ2-7
abundance: -
CDR3aa: CAISDPSGRSYEQYF
CDR3nt: TGTGCCATCAGTGACCCTAGCGGGAGGAGTTACGAGCAGTACTTC

d_gene: TRBD1
v_gene: TRBV11-2
j_gene: TRBJ2-6
abundance: once
CDR3aa: CASSVTGDRSGANVLTF
CDR3nt: TGTGCCAGCAGCGTCACAGGGGACCGCTCTGGGGCCAACGTCCTGACTTTC

d_gene: TRBD1
v_gene: TRBV12-5
j_gene: TRBJ1-5
abundance: -
CDR3aa: CASGQGMGQPQHF
CDR3nt: TGTGCTAGTGGACAGGGGATGGGTCAGCCCCAGCATTTT

d_gene: -
v_gene: TRBV7-8
j_gene: TRBJ1-2
abundance: -
CDR3aa: CASSLDSNYGYTF
CDR3nt: TGTGCCAGCAGCTTAGACAGTAACTATGGCTACACCTTC

d_gene: -
v_gene: TRBV18
j_gene: TRBJ2-3
abundance: -
CDR3aa: CASSPLLADTQYF
CDR3nt: TGTGCCAGCTCACCACTGTTGGCAGATACGCAGTATTTT

d_gene: -
v_gene: TRBV6-1
j_gene: TRBJ1-5
abundance: -
CDR3aa: CASSQVYSNQPQHF
CDR3nt: TGTGCCAGCAGTCAGGTCTATAGCAATCAGCCCCAGCATTTT

d_gene: -
v_gene: TRBV5-1
j_gene: TRBJ1-5
abundance: few
CDR3aa: CASSWDGTQPQHF
CDR3nt: TGCGCCAGCAGCTGGGACGGAACTCAGCCCCAGCATTTT

d_gene: -
v_gene: TRBV5-4
j_gene: TRBJ1-1
abundance: -
CDR3aa: CASSFEQGFTEAFF
CDR3nt: TGTGCCAGCAGCTTTGAACAGGGTTTCACTGAAGCTTTCTTT

d_gene: -
v_gene: TRBV7-9
j_gene: TRBJ2-1
abundance: -
CDR3aa: CASSLSAGASNEQFF
CDR3nt: TGTGCCAGCAGCTTGTCTGCGGGGGCTAGCAATGAGCAGTTCTTC

d_gene: -
v_gene: TRBV27
j_gene: TRBJ2-7
abundance: once
CDR3aa: CASSDRSSYEQYF
CDR3nt: TGTGCCAGCAGTGACAGGTCTTCCTACGAGCAGTACTTC

d_gene: -
v_gene: TRBV2
j_gene: TRBJ1-2
abundance: -
CDR3aa: CASSAGSFGYTF
CDR3nt: TGTGCCAGCAGTGCAGGGAGCTTTGGCTACACCTTC

d_gene: -
v_gene: TRBV19
j_gene: TRBJ2-7
abundance: -
CDR3aa: CASSPGGHYEQYF
CDR3nt: TGTGCCAGTAGTCCCGGGGGGCACTACGAGCAGTACTTC

d_gene: -
v_gene: TRBV18
j_gene: TRBJ1-2
abundance: -
CDR3aa: CASSHIRDLPGYTF
CDR3nt: TGTGCCAGCTCACATATCCGGGATTTACCGGGGTACACCTTC